The 2 T cell receptor beta chains listed next were all sequenced from one sample in a study of blood T cells in healthy people across ages. Alongside a J-beta primer mix, a sample-barcoded 5' primer served in a second PCR lasting roughly 7 to 12 cycles. From the 5' RACE reads, TCRdb called clonotypes with MiXCR, one entry per CDR3 protein. The sample gives roughly 1,800,000 distinct CDR3 sequences, roughly 50% of which show up once; less than 2.5% is in the top ten. The specimen was blood. The receptors were sampled from a woman aged 40 to 50 in good health.

The chain couples TRBV28 to TRBJ1-6, with TRBD1 identical over 8 bases. The V gene's germline CDR1 is MDHEN and CDR2 SYDVKM. CDR3 length: 18 amino acids. The J segment lost 10 bases and the V segment lost 3 bases, leaving 17 bases of the junction unmatched. The CDR3 nucleotides read TGTGCCAGCAGTTTTTCGTCGTTTTTAGGACAGGGTAAATCACCCCTCCACTTT. Protein product: CASSFSSFLGQGKSPLHF.

Only a few counts were recorded for this clonotype. The chain links TRBV4-3 to TRBJ2-7; possible D gene TRBD2, 5 bases. Trimming pared 1 base from V and 5 bases from J, leaving 15 bases between. Germline V CDR1 and CDR2: LGHNA, YSLEER. CDR3 length equals 15 residues. CDR3 coding DNA: TGCGCCAGCAGCCAAGTAGGAGGCAGTCCCAACGAGCAGTACTTC. Protein sequence: CASSQVGGSPNEQYF.